This T cell receptor beta chain is drawn from a study of T-cell memory formation after mild COVID-19. In the study overall: In these data, TCR clusters were largely donor specific.

As for this clonotype: Its antigen is currently unknown.

Study results and caveats: A balance of CD4 and CD8 characterized clones contracting day 15 to 85, whereas later expanders leaned CD4+. The study detected some responding clones in pre-infection memory, suggesting cross-reactive memory joined.

CDR1 SGHRS and CDR2 YFSETQ come from the germline V gene. This CDR3 is built from 15 residues. With V trimmed by 3 bases and J by 3 bases, 5 bases remained unmatched. Each CDR3 protein gets one entry after TCRdb re-called the 5' RACE reads with MiXCR. The table has 350,000 to 400,000 distinct CDR3 sequences, around 20% seen once. The J gene is TRBJ2-7, the V gene TRBV5-1; 11 bases agree with TRBD1. The sample comprised PBMCs or a T cell subset sorted from them (not recorded which). The clonotype originates from an adult woman who had mild COVID-19 (a few samples of this study predate the infection). Cell type and time point are not known. CDR3 coding DNA: TGCGCCAGCAGCTCCTGGGACAGGGGGGGCTACGAGCAGTACTTC. This gives the protein CASSSWDRGGYEQYF.